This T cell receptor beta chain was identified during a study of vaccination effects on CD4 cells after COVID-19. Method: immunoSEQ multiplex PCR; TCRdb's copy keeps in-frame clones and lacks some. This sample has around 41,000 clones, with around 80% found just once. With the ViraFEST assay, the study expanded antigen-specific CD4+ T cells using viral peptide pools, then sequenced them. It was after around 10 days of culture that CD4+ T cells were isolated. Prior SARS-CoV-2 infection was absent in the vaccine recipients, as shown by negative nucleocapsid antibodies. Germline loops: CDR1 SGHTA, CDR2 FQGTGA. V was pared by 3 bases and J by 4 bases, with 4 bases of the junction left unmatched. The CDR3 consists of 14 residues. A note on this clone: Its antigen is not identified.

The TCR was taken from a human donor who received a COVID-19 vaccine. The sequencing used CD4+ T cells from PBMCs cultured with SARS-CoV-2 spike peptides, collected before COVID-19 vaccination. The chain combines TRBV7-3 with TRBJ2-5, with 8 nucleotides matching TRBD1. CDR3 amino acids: CASSFQGAGETQYF. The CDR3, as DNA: TGTGCCAGCAGCTTTCAGGGGGCCGGAGAGACCCAGTACTTC. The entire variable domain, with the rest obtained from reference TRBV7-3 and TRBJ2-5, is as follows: GAGVSQTPSNKVTEKGKYVELRCDPISGHTALYWYRQSLGQGPEFLIYFQGTGAADDSGLPNDRFFAVRPEGSVSTLKIQRTERGDSAVYLCASSFQGAGETQYFGPGTRLLVL.